What follows describes a single TCR beta chain. Data came from immunoSEQ multiplex PCR; TCRdb stores just in-frame clones and leaves some out. Of some 300,000 clones in the sample, about 91% were seen once. These data belong to a study of blood T cell repertoires in COVID-19. Background on the study: Acute and convalescent COVID-19 specimens originated in the United States, Italy and Spain.

The specimen sequenced was peripheral blood. This clonotype was obtained from a woman in her 30s who had recovered from COVID-19.

The chain's CDR3 is CASSPSVAATTGELFF. The CDR3 nucleotides read TGCGCCAGCAGCCCAAGCGTAGCGGCTACTACCGGGGAGCTGTTTTTT. The chain employs TRBV4-1 and TRBJ2-2, with TRBD2 as a possible D gene (6 bases). Germline loops: CDR1 MGHRA, CDR2 YSYEKL. The CDR3 length is 16 residues. V lost 4 bases and J 5 bases, leaving 17 bases between the germline ends.